This TCR beta chain comes out of a study of shared clonotypes between healthy human individuals. Overall study results and limits: Incomplete sequencing of sorted subsets was indicated by rarefaction despite large depth.

The table came from immunoSEQ multiplex PCR; TCRdb's copy has only in-frame clones and leaves some out. The table lists hundreds of thousands of clones, under 80% of them singletons. Adult donors, all healthy and HIV-negative, had no recent acute infections or vaccinations. With regard to this clone: The target antigen is unknown.

This CDR3 is 17 amino acids long. Germline lookup yields CDR1 MDHEN and CDR2 SYDVKM. V trimming: 4 bases; J trimming: 3 bases; junction bases outside the gene matches: 11. The TCR comes from a woman younger than 45 in good health. The specimen sequenced was memory CD4+ T cells sorted from blood. Subset of the sample: CD45RA-negative fraction. This sequence joins TRBV28 and TRBJ2-3; 9 positions match TRBD2. The CDR3 DNA reads TGTGCCAGCAGTTCGTGGGATAGCGGGAGAGTAACAGATACGCAGTATTTT. Its protein is CASSSWDSGRVTDTQYF.